The 27 T cell receptor beta chains in this list originate from one sample, sequenced in a study of tumor and adjacent non-tumor tissue in lung cancer. The library came from three nested PCR rounds adapted from ARM-PCR protocols. TCRdb ran MiXCR on the multiplex PCR reads and lists one entry per CDR3 protein. The data hold around 99,000 distinct CDR3 sequences, with roughly two thirds observed a single time. RNA was extracted from bulk tissue without any cell sorting. This non-tumor lung sample came from over 3 cm beyond the tumor edge. The sample taken for sequencing was distant non-tumor lung tissue. Receptor source: a man between 60 and 70 years old with non-small cell lung cancer.

Regarding this clonotype: A read error is possible here, since a much larger clone lies one base away. This chain connects TRBV5-1 to TRBJ2-7; 12 bases map to TRBD1. The CDR3 is made up of 15 amino acids. Germline-derived CDR1 and CDR2 are SGHRS and YFSETQ. The CDR3 region is CAISSGQGAGNEQYF. CDR3 bases: TGCGCCATCAGCTCGGGACAGGGGGCTGGCAACGAGCAGTACTTC.

The sample holds many counts of this clonotype. This chain joins TRBV13 and TRBJ2-7; TRBD2 agrees at 12 bases. The trim removed 5 bases at V and 4 bases at J, leaving 6 bases unmatched. The CDR3 is made up of 15 amino acids. In germline, CDR1 is PRHDT, CDR2 FYEKMQ (reference sequence). CDR3 coding DNA: TGTGCCAGCAGCCGTCCCGGGACTAGCGGGTACGAGCAGTACTTC. The encoded protein is CASSRPGTSGYEQYF.

On this clonotype: An end of the junction does not agree with germline; a read error may underlie this. The chain uses TRBV24-1 and TRBJ2-1; D not certain. Germline loops: CDR1 KGHDR, CDR2 SFDVKD. The CDR3 covers 13 residues. The CDR3 loop is CATSDLGYNEQFF. In nucleotides, the CDR3 is TGTGCCACCAGTGATTTGGGATACAATGAGCAATTCTTC.

Notes on this clonotype: Mismatch with germline at one junction end may stem from a read error. The chain uses TRBV4-3 and TRBJ2-6; unclear D gene. Germline V CDR1 and CDR2: LGHNA, YSLEER. CDR3 length: 16 amino acids. The DNA for the CDR3 is TGCGTCAGCAGCCAAGAACGTCCCTCTGAGGCCAACGTCCTGACTTTC. It yields the protein CVSSQERPSEANVLTF.

This clonotype was seen at least ten times. The V gene is TRBV12-3 or TRBV12-4, the J gene TRBJ2-7; a weak D match, TRBD2 (5 bases). V lost 6 bases and J lost 3, with 18 bases in between. The length of the CDR3 is 15 residues. The CDR3 loop reads CASRALLAAGYEQYF. In DNA, the CDR3 is TGTGCCAGCAGGGCCCTCCTAGCAGCCGGCTACGAGCAGTACTTC.

Of note for this clonotype: A much bigger clone sits one base away, suggesting this may be a read error. The chain carries TRBV28 and TRBJ1-5; maybe TRBD1 (6 bases). The CDR3 extends over 14 amino acids. The germline CDR1 and CDR2 sequences are MDHEN and SYDVKM. Here the CDR3 reads CTSSLDSRHQPQHF. Written as DNA, the CDR3 is TGTACCAGCAGTCTGGACAGCCGTCATCAGCCCCAGCATTTT.

Worth noting for this clonotype: One end of the junction does not line up with germline, which may come from a read error. This chain connects TRBV28 to TRBJ2-5, with D possibly TRBD2 on 5 matching bases. The germline V gene encodes CDR1 MDHEN and CDR2 SYDVKM. This CDR3 is built from 17 residues. The CDR3 coding sequence is TGTACCAGCAGCTCCCTTACTAGAGTCGGACGCCAAGAGACCCAGTACTTC. Its protein product is CTSSSLTRVGRQETQYF.

This clonotype was observed many times. The chain links TRBV14 to TRBJ2-1; 7 bases are shared with TRBD2. V shed 1 base, J shed 0 bases, and the junction held 3 bases outside the gene matches. The CDR3 runs 16 residues. Germline CDR1 and CDR2: SGHDN and FVKESK. CDR3: CASSQGTGGSYNEQFF. Here the CDR3 DNA reads TGTGCCAGCAGCCAAGGGACGGGGGGCTCCTACAATGAGCAGTTCTTC.

This clonotype was observed a single time. This sequence may be a read error, since a much larger clone differs from it by one base. The V call is TRBV5-1, the J call TRBJ2-5; D ambiguous. This CDR3 has 13 amino acids. The V end lost 0 bases, the J end lost 6 bases, and 9 bases lay between the germline ends. Germline V CDR1 and CDR2: SGHRS, YFSETQ. CDR3 loop: CASSLEPIQTQYF. CDR3 nucleotides: TGCGCCAGCAGCTTGGAACCTATTCAGACCCAGTACTTC.

In the case of this clonotype: Being one base from a much bigger clone, this may be a read error. J is TRBJ2-7 and V is TRBV12-3 or TRBV12-4, with 8 bases lining up with TRBD1. The CDR3 has 13 amino acids. For the CDR3, the DNA is TGTGCCAGCAGTCCAGACAGGGGCGGACTGCAGTGCTTC. Its protein product is CASSPDRGGLQCF.

J is TRBJ2-3 and V is TRBV20-1; possibly TRBD2 for D (5 bases). CDR1 and CDR2 from the germline V gene are DFQATT and SNEGSKA (reference sequence). V lost 6 bases and J 2 bases, leaving 24 bases between the germline ends. This CDR3 is 17 amino acids long. The CDR3 sequence: CSASPTNGERFTDTQYF. CDR3 bases: TGCAGTGCCAGCCCGACTAACGGGGAACGTTTCACAGATACGCAGTATTTT.

This clonotype was recorded once. This chain joins TRBV6-2 or TRBV6-3 and TRBJ2-1; weak D call: TRBD2 (6 bases). V was clipped by 5 bases and J by 6 bases, with 32 bases between them. The CDR3 is made up of 20 amino acids. Germline CDR1 and CDR2: MNHEY and SVGEGT. Here the CDR3 reads CASSGRGASGRLGGCNEQFF. The CDR3 DNA sequence: TGTGCCAGCAGTGGGCGTGGGGCTAGTGGGAGGCTCGGGGGATGCAATGAGCAGTTCTTC.

With regard to this clonotype: An end of the junction does not agree with germline; a read error may underlie this. The J gene is TRBJ2-6, the V gene TRBV10-2; 7 bases agree with TRBD2. Germline CDR1 is WSHSY and CDR2 is SAAADI. CDR3 size: 17 residues. The CDR3 nucleotides read TGTGCCAGCAGTGAAGCCGGGAGGACCTCTGTGGCCAACGTCCCGACTTTC. Translation: CASSEAGRTSVANVPTF.

As concerns this clonotype: A much more abundant neighbour one base away suggests this may be a read error. The chain uses TRBV6-1 and TRBJ2-7; no clear D gene. This CDR3 has 13 amino acids. Germline CDR1 reads MNHNS; CDR2 reads SASEGT. CDR3 bases: TGTGACAGCAGTGTTGACACGAACTACGAGCAGTACTTC. Its protein is CDSSVDTNYEQYF.

Of note for this clonotype: This may be a read error, as it is one base from a much larger clone. J is TRBJ1-2 and V is TRBV29-1; no definite D call. Germline V gene lookup returns CDR1 SQVTM and CDR2 ANQGSEA. The CDR3 is made up of 12 amino acids. In DNA form, the CDR3 reads TGCAGCGTTGTTGTGACGGAAGATGGCTACAACTTC. Translation gives CSVVVTEDGYNF.

V and J are TRBV7-9 and TRBJ2-3; D is undetermined. Germline CDR1 SEHNR, CDR2 FQNEAQ (reference sequence). Trimming removed 8 bases at V and 2 bases at J, with 17 bases between. The CDR3 consists of 15 residues. The CDR3 loop reads CASGHIFRITDTQYF. In DNA, the CDR3 is TGTGCCAGCGGTCATATCTTCCGGATCACAGATACGCAGTATTTT.

The chain has TRBV5-8 and TRBJ2-1; D tentatively reads TRBD1 or TRBD2 (5 bases each). From germline, CDR1 is SGHTS and CDR2 YDEGEE. This CDR3 region has 13 residues. Trimming shortened V by 1 base and J by 9 bases, and 11 bases separated the two germline ends. The CDR3 sequence: CASSLTWDGEQFF. In DNA form, the CDR3 reads TGTGCCAGCAGCTTGACCTGGGACGGTGAGCAGTTCTTC.

The V and J genes are TRBV5-5 and TRBJ1-1, with a possible D match to TRBD1 (5 bases). Germline V gene data show CDR1 as SGHKS and CDR2 as YYEKEE (reference sequence). This CDR3 is built from 16 residues. The V gene lost 9 bases and the J gene lost 5 bases, with 26 bases spanning the gap. The CDR3 reads CANPLIPPGGVTEAFF. The CDR3 region has the DNA TGTGCCAACCCATTAATTCCCCCCGGAGGGGTTACTGAAGCTTTCTTT.

Regarding this clonotype: A much larger clone is a single base away; this may be a read error. The V and J genes are TRBV4-3 and TRBJ2-3; D may match TRBD1 or TRBD2 (5 bases each). The CDR3 consists of 17 residues. The germline CDR1 and CDR2 sequences are LGHNA and YSLEER. CDR3 DNA sequence: TGCGCCAGCAGTCAAGATCGGGGTTTGGGGCCCACAGATACGCAGTATTTT. It specifies CASSQDRGLGPTDTQYF.

This clonotype has ten or more counts. The CDR3, as DNA: TGTGCCAGCAGCCCCGGCAGTTATTCACCCCTCCACTTT. Its protein is CASSPGSYSPLHF. V gene TRBV7-8 combines with J gene TRBJ1-6; D remains unclear. V lost 5 bases and J lost 8, with 10 bases in between. Per germline, CDR1 SGHVS and CDR2 FQNEAQ. The length of the CDR3 is 13 residues.

This clonotype was counted at least ten times. The rearrangement links TRBV20-1 to TRBJ1-5; D gene unclear. Deletions cut 3 bases from V and 2 bases from J, with 11 bases between. The germline V gene has CDR1 DFQATT and CDR2 SNEGSKA (reference sequence). There are 14 residues in the CDR3. The CDR3 region is CSARRGGGNQPQHF. The CDR3 DNA reads TGCAGTGCTAGGAGAGGTGGCGGCAATCAGCCCCAGCATTTT.

Remarks on this clonotype: Mismatch with germline at one junction end may stem from a read error. The rearrangement links TRBV29-1 to TRBJ2-3; unclear D gene. In germline, CDR1 is SQVTM, CDR2 ANQGSEA. The CDR3 is 12 residues long. The CDR3 spells CSAYMNADTQCF. CDR3 coding DNA: TGCAGCGCTTATATGAATGCAGATACGCAGTGTTTT.

Remarks on this clonotype: A much larger clone sits a single nucleotide away, making a read error possible. The chain joins TRBV4-3 to TRBJ2-3, with D possibly TRBD2 on 6 matching bases. Germline-derived CDR1 and CDR2 are LGHNA and YSLEER. V lost 4 bases and J lost 3, with 17 bases in between. The CDR3 totals 16 residues. The CDR3 coding sequence is TGCGCCAGCAGCCCCAAGTGCGGGGATCGTACAGATACGCAGTATTTT. The encoded protein is CASSPKCGDRTDTQYF.

Points on this clonotype: With a much larger clone just one base away, this may be a read error. V gene TRBV7-9 combines with J gene TRBJ2-7; TRBD1 aligns across 8 bases. The germline gives CDR1 SEHNR, CDR2 FQNEAQ (reference sequence). This CDR3 spans 15 amino acids. J lost 1 base, V lost 11 bases, and 13 bases had no gene match. In DNA, the CDR3 is TGTGCCTGCAATTCGGGGCAGGGGGCATCCTACGAGCAGTACTTC. This codes for CACNSGQGASYEQYF. The full variable domain, in which reference TRBV7-9 and TRBJ2-7 provide the parts outside the CDR3, is DTGVSQNPRHKITKRGQNVTFRCDPISEHNRLYWYRQTLGQGPEFLTYFQNEAQLEKSRLLSDRFSAERPKGSFSTLEIQRTEQGDSAMYLCACNSGQGASYEQYFGPGTRLTVT.

This clonotype came up many times. The V and J genes are TRBV20-1 and TRBJ2-5, with D possibly TRBD2 on 6 matching bases. The germline V gene has CDR1 DFQATT and CDR2 SNEGSKA (reference sequence). The CDR3 is 13 residues long. V was trimmed by 1 base and J by 4 bases, leaving 10 bases between them. The CDR3 here is CSARAAGLETQYF. The CDR3 DNA sequence: TGCAGTGCTAGAGCCGCGGGGTTAGAGACCCAGTACTTC.

Turning to this clonotype: The conserved closing phenylalanine or tryptophan is absent in this CDR3, likely reflecting a read error. CDR3 nucleotide sequence: TGCAGCGTTGCCTGTGGTCAGGGGCTGAGCTACGAGCAGTACTTA. It codes for CSVACGQGLSYEQYL. This rearrangement joins TRBV29-1 to TRBJ2-7; TRBD1 might be the D (6 bases). Looked up from germline, CDR1 is SQVTM and CDR2 is ANQGSEA. The V end was cut by 4 bases, the J end by 3 bases, with 19 bases between. CDR3 length: 15 residues.

This clonotype was recorded many times. The CDR3 region is CASSRGPLAASGANVLTF. CDR3 coding DNA: TGTGCCAGCAGTCGCGGCCCACTAGCGGCCTCTGGGGCCAACGTCCTGACTTTC. The rearrangement joins TRBV6-6 to TRBJ2-6; 8 bases align to TRBD2. Germline CDR1 is MNHNY and CDR2 is SVGAGI (reference sequence). This CDR3 comprises 18 residues. The trim removed 5 bases at V and 0 bases at J, leaving 9 bases unmatched.